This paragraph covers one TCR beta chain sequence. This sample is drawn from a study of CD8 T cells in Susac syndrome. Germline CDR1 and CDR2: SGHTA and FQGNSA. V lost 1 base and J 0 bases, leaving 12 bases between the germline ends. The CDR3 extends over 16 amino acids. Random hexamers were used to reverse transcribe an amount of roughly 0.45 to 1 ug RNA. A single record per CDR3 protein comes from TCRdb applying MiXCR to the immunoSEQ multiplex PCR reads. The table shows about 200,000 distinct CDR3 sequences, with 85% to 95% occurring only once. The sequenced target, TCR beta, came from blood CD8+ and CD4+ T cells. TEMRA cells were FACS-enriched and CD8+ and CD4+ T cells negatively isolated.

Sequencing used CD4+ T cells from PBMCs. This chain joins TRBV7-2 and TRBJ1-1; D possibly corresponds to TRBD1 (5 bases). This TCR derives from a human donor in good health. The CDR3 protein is CASSLVWGSMNTEAFF. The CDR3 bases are TGTGCCAGCAGCTTAGTGTGGGGCAGTATGAACACTGAAGCTTTCTTT.